This T cell receptor (beta chain) was recovered during a study of Graves' ophthalmopathy and Graves' hyperthyroidism. This clonotype was counted a few times. The CDR3 contains 14 residues. Germline CDR1 and CDR2: SGHVS and FQNEAQ. V lost 6 bases to trimming and J lost 2 bases, with 13 bases between them. Uncontrolled infections, pregnancy, lactation or other autoimmune diseases led to patient exclusion. Orbital computed tomography, together with clinical symptoms, serum thyroxine, TRAb and thyroid ultrasound, was used for diagnosis. What supplied the PBMCs was about 10 ml of fresh peripheral blood. Amplified TCR beta CDR3 regions were obtained using RNA transcripts as template. An opening RT-PCR round employed HTBI primers and preceded a second-round multiplex PCR. TCRdb ran MiXCR on the multiplex PCR reads and lists one entry per CDR3 protein. The sample yields roughly 700,000 distinct CDR3 sequences, 35% to 50% seen once.

Material for sequencing was peripheral blood. This chain links TRBV7-8 with TRBJ1-1; D call uncertain. The sequence was obtained from an adult man with Graves' ophthalmopathy. In nucleotides, the CDR3 is TGTGCCAGCAGGTTAAGGGAAACCAACACTGAAGCTTTCTTT. Amino acid sequence: CASRLRETNTEAFF.